This T cell receptor (beta chain) emerged from a study of blood T cell repertoires in COVID-19. Across the study: T cells, B-cell-depleted T cells, or PBMCs provided the cDNA or gDNA that served as material.

The V end lost 9 bases, the J end lost 0 bases, and 8 bases lay between the germline ends. This CDR3 has 12 amino acids. Methods used by the authors: Nucleated cell counts were estimated from reference gene primer amplification. Profiled with immunoSEQ multiplex PCR; TCRdb holds only in-frame clones, not every one. V and J calls and clone size follow that table, whereas D and trimming were derived from the DNA. This repertoire shows 40,000 or so clones, about 85% found once; its top ten account for roughly 13%. The origin of this receptor is a human donor in a cohort sampled during active COVID-19. The chain employs TRBV12-3 or TRBV12-4 and TRBJ1-2, with D perhaps matching TRBD1 (5 bases). Specimen: peripheral blood. As DNA, the CDR3 is TGTGCCAGTCAGGGAACTAACTATGGCTACACCTTC. Protein product: CASQGTNYGYTF.